These 9 T cell receptor beta chains were all obtained from the same sample, sequenced in a study of shared clonotypes between healthy human individuals. It was CD45RO-negative cells, positively selected for CCR7, that made up naive CD8 cells, with terminally differentiated effector memory CD45RA+ cells excluded. Assay: immunoSEQ multiplex PCR; the TCRdb copy retains only in-frame clones and omits some. Here the sample spans about 2 million clones, approximately 95% being singletons. The sequencing input was naive CD8+ T cells sorted from blood. These receptors were obtained from a man younger than 30 in good health.

This chain connects TRBV7-6 to TRBJ2-7; 7 bases are shared with TRBD1. The CDR3 runs to 13 residues. CDR1 is SGHVS and CDR2 is FNYEAQ in the germline V gene. Unmatched junction bases numbered 5, after V lost 5 bases and J lost 4 bases. This CDR3 is CASSPGGIYEQYF. The CDR3 DNA reads TGTGCCAGCAGCCCAGGGGGAATTTACGAGCAGTACTTC.

V and J are TRBV5-6 and TRBJ2-2, with 8 bases fitting TRBD1. Germline CDR1 and CDR2: SGHDT and YYEEEE. The CDR3 is 16 amino acids. V lost 4 bases, J lost 1 base, and 6 bases stayed unmatched. DNA of the CDR3: TGTGCCAGCAGCCGGGAAGGGACAGGGAACACCGGGGAGCTGTTTTTT. Amino acid sequence: CASSREGTGNTGELFF. The whole variable domain, filled in from reference TRBV5-6 and TRBJ2-2, reads DAGVTQSPTHLIKTRGQQVTLRCSPKSGHDTVSWYQQALGQGPQFIFQYYEEEERQRGNFPDRFSGHQFPNYSSELNVNALLLGDSALYLCASSREGTGNTGELFFGEGSRLTVL.

This clone was recorded only once. V gene TRBV9 combines with J gene TRBJ1-6; tentatively, D is TRBD1 (6 bases). V gave up 3 bases and J gave up 7 bases, with 14 bases separating them. There are 15 residues in the CDR3. Germline lookup yields CDR1 SGDLS and CDR2 YYNGEE. In DNA form, the CDR3 reads TGTGCCAGCAGCGAAACAGGGTCGGGAAATTCACCCCTCCACTTT. As protein: CASSETGSGNSPLHF.

The chain uses TRBV5-4 and TRBJ1-4; 8 bases fit TRBD1. The trim removed 4 bases at V and 5 bases at J, leaving 10 bases unmatched. The CDR3 loop spans 16 amino acids. Germline V gene sequence: CDR1 SGHNT, CDR2 YYREEE (reference sequence). DNA for the CDR3: TGTGCCAGCAGCCCATGGGGTCGACAGGGGAATGAAAAACTGTTTTTT. Translated, it gives CASSPWGRQGNEKLFF.

This clone was seen a few times. The chain has TRBV15 and TRBJ2-2; no clear D. Per the germline V gene, CDR1 is LNHNV and CDR2 is YYDKDF (reference sequence). The V end was cut by 6 bases, the J end by 3 bases, with 8 bases between. The CDR3 contains 13 residues. CDR3 sequence reads: CATRDLYTGELFF. Written as DNA, the CDR3 is TGTGCCACCAGGGACCTCTACACCGGGGAGCTGTTTTTT.

The CDR3 loop is CAWKGFREGANEKLFF. The CDR3 region has the DNA TGTGCCTGGAAAGGGTTCCGCGAGGGCGCAAATGAAAAACTGTTTTTT. V and J are TRBV30 and TRBJ1-4, with D uncertain. The CDR3 loop spans 16 amino acids. Trimming took off 4 bases at V and 5 bases at J, with 20 bases between the two ends. Germline CDR1 and CDR2: GTSNPN and SVGIG (reference sequence). Using reference TRBV30 and TRBJ1-4 for the parts outside the CDR3, the full variable domain is SQTIHQWPATLVQPVGSPLSLECTVEGTSNPNLYWYRQAAGRGLQLLFYSVGIGQISSEVPQNLSASRPQDRQFILSSKKLLLSDSGFYLCAWKGFREGANEKLFFGSGTQLSVL.

V usage is TRBV7-9 and J usage is TRBJ2-7; D is perhaps TRBD1 (6 bases). The CDR3 length is 15 residues. Germline CDR1 reads SEHNR; CDR2 reads FQNEAQ (reference sequence). The ends were cut back, 6 bases at V and 5 bases at J, with 20 bases in the middle. DNA of the CDR3: TGTGCCAGCAGTGCGACATGGACAGTGGCTAACGAGCAGTACTTC. Its protein product is CASSATWTVANEQYF.

The rearrangement links TRBV7-9 to TRBJ2-7; 9 bases fit TRBD2. Germline CDR1 reads SEHNR; CDR2 reads FQNEAQ (reference sequence). This CDR3 comprises 16 residues. The V and J ends lost 5 bases and 3 bases, in that order; junction bases with no gene match: 11. DNA for the CDR3: TGTGCCAGCAGCCACCCTGCCCGAGCGGGGGGCTACGAGCAGTACTTC. This sequence encodes CASSHPARAGGYEQYF.

The gene calls are TRBV9 and TRBJ2-2; D may be TRBD2 (5 bases). Germline CDR1 is SGDLS and CDR2 is YYNGEE. The V gene lost 0 bases and the J gene lost 5 bases, with 17 bases spanning the gap. The CDR3 loop spans 17 amino acids. CDR3: CASSVVPAPSGTGELFF. The CDR3 DNA is TGTGCCAGCAGCGTAGTACCAGCCCCCTCGGGGACCGGGGAGCTGTTTTTT.